The TCR beta chain described here comes from a study of blood T cells in healthy people across ages. Overall study context: About one barcoded beta molecule per two T cells was the capture yield of template switching.

The CDR3 covers 13 residues. V shed 7 bases and J shed 4 bases, with 13 bases lying between them. The V gene's germline CDR1 is LNHDA and CDR2 SQIVND (reference sequence). Researchers collected roughly 10 milliliters of peripheral blood from every single donor. Using a J-beta primer mix together with a sample-barcoded 5' primer, a second PCR was run for roughly 7 to 11 cycles. MiXCR, run by TCRdb on the 5' RACE reads, gives a single entry per CDR3 protein. Of 710,000 or so distinct CDR3 sequences listed, 22% are singletons. The study, taken as a whole, reports: A roughly linear age-dependent decrease characterized TCR beta diversity per million T cells.

This clonotype appeared a few times. Antigen: not known. Sequenced: blood. The sequence came from a man between 65 and 85 years old in good health. The chain links TRBV19 to TRBJ1-2, with D uncertain. Here the CDR3 DNA reads TGTGCCAGTAAGGGCGAGGCGGGCTATGGCTACACCTTC. Translation gives CASKGEAGYGYTF.